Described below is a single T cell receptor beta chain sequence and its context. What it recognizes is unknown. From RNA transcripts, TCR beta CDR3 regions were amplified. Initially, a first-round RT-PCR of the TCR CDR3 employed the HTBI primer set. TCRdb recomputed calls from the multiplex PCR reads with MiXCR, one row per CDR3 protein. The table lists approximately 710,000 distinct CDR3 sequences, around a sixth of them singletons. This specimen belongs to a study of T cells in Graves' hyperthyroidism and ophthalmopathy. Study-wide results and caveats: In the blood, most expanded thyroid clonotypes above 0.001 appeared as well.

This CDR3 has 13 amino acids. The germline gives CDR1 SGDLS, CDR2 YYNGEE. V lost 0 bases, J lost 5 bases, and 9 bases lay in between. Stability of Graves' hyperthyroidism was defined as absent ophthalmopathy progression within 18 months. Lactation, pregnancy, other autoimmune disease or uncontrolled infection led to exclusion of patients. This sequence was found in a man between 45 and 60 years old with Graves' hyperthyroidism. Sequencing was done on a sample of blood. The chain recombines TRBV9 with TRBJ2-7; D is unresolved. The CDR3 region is CASSVEKNNEQYF. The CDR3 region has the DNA TGTGCCAGCAGCGTAGAGAAAAACAACGAGCAGTACTTC.